This T cell receptor beta chain was sequenced in a study of resident and recirculating memory T cells in vitiligo. Whole-study results and caveats: Vitiligo lesions lacked a unique dominant clone, and clonality varied. Sequences differed between biopsy sites and patients, suggesting private specificity.

Method: immunoSEQ multiplex PCR; TCRdb's copy keeps in-frame clones and lacks some. The profile covers 72,000 or so clones, with under 95% appearing a single time and roughly 5% taken by the ten largest. On this clone itself: The antigen is unknown.

No change in lesions over the prior 6 months defined stable disease. Stable patients also lacked confetti depigmentation, a sign of active vitiligo. The CDR3 has 13 residues. Trimming removed 8 bases at V and 8 bases at J, with 18 bases between. Germline CDR1 reads MNHEY; CDR2 reads SVGAGI. Material: blood. The genes are TRBV6-5 and TRBJ1-2, with D maybe TRBD1 (6 bases). This clonotype originated in a male donor with vitiligo. Here the CDR3 DNA reads TGTGCCAGCGTGGCCCCGGGGGGCTGGGGCTACACCTTC. Encoded protein: CASVAPGGWGYTF.